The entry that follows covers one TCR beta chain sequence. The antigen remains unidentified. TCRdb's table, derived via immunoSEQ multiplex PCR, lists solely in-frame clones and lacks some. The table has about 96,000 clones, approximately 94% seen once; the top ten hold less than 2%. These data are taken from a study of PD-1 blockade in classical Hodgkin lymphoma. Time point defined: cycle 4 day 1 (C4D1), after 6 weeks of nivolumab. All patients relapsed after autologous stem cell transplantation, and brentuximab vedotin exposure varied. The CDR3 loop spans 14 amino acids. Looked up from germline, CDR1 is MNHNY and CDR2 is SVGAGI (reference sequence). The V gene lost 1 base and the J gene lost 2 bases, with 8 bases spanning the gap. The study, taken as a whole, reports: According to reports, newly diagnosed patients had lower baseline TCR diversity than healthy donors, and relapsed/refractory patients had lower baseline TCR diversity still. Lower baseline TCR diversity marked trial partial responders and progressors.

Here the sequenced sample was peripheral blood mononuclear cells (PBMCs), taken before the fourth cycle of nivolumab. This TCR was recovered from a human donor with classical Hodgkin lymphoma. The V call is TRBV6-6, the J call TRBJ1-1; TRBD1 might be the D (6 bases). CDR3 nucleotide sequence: TGTGCCAGCAGTTACTGGACAGTTAACACTGAAGCTTTCTTT. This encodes CASSYWTVNTEAFF.